The 3 T cell receptor beta chains given below trace back to one sample, sequenced in a study of T cell responses to AZD1222 COVID-19 vaccine. TCRdb's table, derived via immunoSEQ multiplex PCR, lists solely in-frame clones and lacks some. Of 120,000 or so clones listed, roughly 90% are singletons. The sequencing used peripheral blood, collected on day 0 of AZD1222 vaccination. Source of these receptors: an adult in good health.

The V call is TRBV7-6, the J call TRBJ2-3; 8 nucleotides align to TRBD1. The V gene's germline CDR1 is SGHVS and CDR2 FNYEAQ. The CDR3 consists of 16 residues. V was clipped by 5 bases and J by 2 bases; unmatched bases: 9. DNA for the CDR3: TGTGCCAGCAGCCGCGGAAGACAGGGGACCACAGATACGCAGTATTTT. This translates into CASSRGRQGTTDTQYF.

The chain has TRBV6-5 and TRBJ2-4; the D gene is possibly TRBD2 (6 bases). The CDR3 runs to 15 residues. Germline V gives CDR1 MNHEY, CDR2 SVGAGI. V was pared by 2 bases and J by 7 bases, with 15 bases between. CDR3 bases: TGTGCCAGCAGTTACACTCAGTTGGGGAGGAACATTCAGTACTTC. It is translated as CASSYTQLGRNIQYF.

This clone came up once. The rearrangement joins TRBV7-2 to TRBJ2-7, with TRBD2 matching over 7 bases. CDR3 size: 17 residues. The junction had 13 bases not matched to a gene; V was cut back by 1 base and J by 4 bases. In germline, CDR1 is SGHTA, CDR2 FQGNSA. CDR3: CASSLGTSAGRGYEQYF. CDR3 coding DNA: TGTGCCAGCAGCTTAGGAACGTCGGCAGGGAGGGGATACGAGCAGTACTTC.